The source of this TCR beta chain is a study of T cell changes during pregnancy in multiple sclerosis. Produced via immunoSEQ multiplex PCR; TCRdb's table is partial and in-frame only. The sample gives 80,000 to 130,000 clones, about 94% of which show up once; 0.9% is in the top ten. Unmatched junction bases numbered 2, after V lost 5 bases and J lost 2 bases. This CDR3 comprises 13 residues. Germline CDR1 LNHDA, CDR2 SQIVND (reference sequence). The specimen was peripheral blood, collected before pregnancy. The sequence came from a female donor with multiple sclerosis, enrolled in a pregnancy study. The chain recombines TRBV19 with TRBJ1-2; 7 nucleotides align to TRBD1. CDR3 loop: CASSLQGNYGYTF. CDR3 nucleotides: TGTGCCAGTAGTTTACAGGGGAACTATGGCTACACCTTC.